Listed below are T cell receptor beta chains from one sample, sequenced in a study of response to subunit inactivated influenza vaccine. MiXCR, applied by TCRdb to the RT-PCR reads, yields one record per CDR3 protein. The sample includes about 500,000 distinct CDR3 sequences, 10% to 15% of them seen just once. The sample here was PBMCs from blood, taken 40 to 50 days after vaccination. The source of these receptors is a man over 45 who received an inactivated influenza vaccine. Both conserved end residues are part of each CDR3. Each record gives: J gene, V gene, CDR3 protein.

TRBJ2-3,TRBV12-3/TRBV12-4,CASSFWERGTDTQYF
TRBJ2-2,TRBV7-2,CASSQRRESGELFF
TRBJ2-3,TRBV20-1,CSARKIRGTGSTDTQYF
TRBJ2-1,TRBV7-9,CASSRLTGRDEQFF
TRBJ2-5,TRBV12-3/TRBV12-4,CASSKNEGETQYF
TRBJ2-5,TRBV7-9,CATTRLVAETQYF
TRBJ1-6,TRBV2,CASSLNTQGPLHF
TRBJ1-5,TRBV24-1,CATRRGDNQPQHF
TRBJ2-2,TRBV7-9,CASSLVDITGELFF
TRBJ2-2,TRBV7-9,CASSAPGQSTGGELFF
TRBJ2-2,TRBV7-9,CASSQGLAGAGELFF
TRBJ2-7,TRBV20-1,CSAPETSGISSYEQYF
TRBJ2-1,TRBV25-1,CASTWTSGINEQFF
TRBJ2-7,TRBV5-1,CASSLVAFSSSYEQYF
TRBJ1-5,TRBV24-1,CATSETTKQPQHF
TRBJ2-6,TRBV7-6,CASSSDRGNVLTF
TRBJ2-7,TRBV10-3,CAISEGGLAGWSGEQYF
TRBJ2-7,TRBV11-3,CASSLSAGSSEQYF
TRBJ1-3,TRBV7-9,CASSLAGGPSGNTIYF
TRBJ2-5,TRBV6-1,CASRSQGGQETQYF
TRBJ2-3,TRBV18,CASSTLDGDTQYF
TRBJ2-2,TRBV6-4,CASSDRPPPNTGELFF
TRBJ2-1,TRBV20-1,CSAGDSNRVFF
TRBJ2-1,TRBV10-2,CASSGPRGSGERYNEQFF
TRBJ2-7,TRBV29-1,CSVEDNGFAEQYF
TRBJ2-5,TRBV7-2,CASSPGALAGRETQYF
TRBJ2-1,TRBV4-3,CASSQSRGFYNEQFF
TRBJ2-5,TRBV7-2,CASSETQGAQETQYF
TRBJ2-1,TRBV3-1,CASSPGGLASYNEQFF
TRBJ2-1,TRBV7-9,CASSSGSAYNEQFF
TRBJ2-7,TRBV6-5,CASSYSRGLNYEQYF
TRBJ2-7,TRBV7-9,CASSLIAGGSYEQYF